A single sample gave rise to the 16 T cell receptor beta chains below, sequenced in a study of cytomegalovirus exposure and HLA in healthy donors. The PCR was carried out with 60 Vbeta primers and 13 Jbeta primers. This table comes from immunoSEQ multiplex PCR, and its TCRdb copy is limited to in-frame clones, with some not included. The sample carries around 150,000 clones, roughly three quarters recorded once. Sequenced sample: PBMCs. The receptors derive from a woman aged 40 to 50 in good health and CMV-seronegative.

This chain connects TRBV6-4 to TRBJ2-2; 8 positions match TRBD1. Germline loops: CDR1 MRHNA, CDR2 SNTAGT. The CDR3 consists of 15 residues. The ends lost 3 bases at V and 4 bases at J; junction bases unmatched: 4. CDR3 loop: CASSEQGEITGELFF. DNA of the CDR3: TGTGCCAGCAGTGAACAGGGGGAAATCACCGGGGAGCTGTTTTTT.

V gene TRBV2 combines with J gene TRBJ2-5, with 9 bases matching TRBD2. CDR1 is SNHLY, CDR2 FYNNEI, per germline. This CDR3 has 13 amino acids. V lost 4 bases and J lost 12; bases outside the gene matches: 9. The CDR3 here is CASSVAREGLEYF. Here the CDR3 DNA reads TGTGCCAGCAGTGTGGCGCGGGAGGGCCTTGAGTACTTC.

The chain uses TRBV19 and TRBJ2-5, with D uncertain. The CDR3 runs to 14 residues. Trimming stripped 1 base from V and 0 bases from J, with 6 bases between. From germline, CDR1 is LNHDA and CDR2 SQIVND (reference sequence). This CDR3 is CASSIGQNQETQYF. For the CDR3, the DNA is TGTGCCAGTAGTATAGGACAAAACCAAGAGACCCAGTACTTC.

Only one count was recorded for this clone. The rearrangement uses TRBV6-6 and TRBJ1-1, with D perhaps matching TRBD1 (5 bases). Germline V gene sequence: CDR1 MNHNY, CDR2 SVGAGI (reference sequence). V lost 9 bases, J lost 1 base, and 15 bases lay in between. There are 14 residues in the CDR3. The CDR3 DNA follows: TGTGCCAGTGATAAGGGGTTAGGGAACACTGAAGCTTTCTTT. Its protein product is CASDKGLGNTEAFF.

The chain joins TRBV5-1 to TRBJ2-3; 10 bases fit TRBD2. The junction had 9 bases not matched to a gene; V was cut back by 4 bases and J by 4 bases. CDR1 is SGHRS and CDR2 is YFSETQ in the germline V gene. CDR3 length equals 16 residues. The CDR3 loop reads CASSISSGSRSDTQYF. The CDR3 bases are TGCGCCAGCAGCATTTCTAGCGGGAGTAGGTCAGATACGCAGTATTTT.

The chain is built from TRBV7-2 and TRBJ2-1; tentatively, D is TRBD2 (5 bases). CDR1 and CDR2 (germline): SGHTA, FQGNSA. The V and J ends lost 5 bases and 11 bases respectively, with 13 bases between them. This CDR3 region has 12 residues. This CDR3 is CASSPQLGQQFF. The CDR3 region has the DNA TGTGCCAGCAGCCCCCAACTAGGGCAGCAGTTCTTC.

CDR3 DNA sequence: TGTGCCAGCAGTTGGACAGAATCGGCTAACTATGGCTACACCTTC. Translation: CASSWTESANYGYTF. This rearrangement joins TRBV27 to TRBJ1-2; TRBD1 might be the D (6 bases). V was trimmed by 4 bases and J by 0 bases, leaving 12 bases between them. The CDR3 contains 15 residues. Germline-derived CDR1 and CDR2 are MNHEY and SMNVEV (reference sequence).

V is TRBV6-5 and J is TRBJ1-2; D might be TRBD1 (5 bases). The CDR3 length is 13 residues. Germline V gene lookup returns CDR1 MNHEY and CDR2 SVGAGI. Trimming took off 6 bases at V and 0 bases at J, with 8 bases between the two ends. The CDR3 reads CASRLTANYGYTF. CDR3 DNA: TGTGCCAGCAGGTTGACAGCTAACTATGGCTACACCTTC.

This clone was detected a few times. The chain employs TRBV5-6 and TRBJ2-7, with a possible D match to TRBD1 (5 bases). The CDR3 has 14 residues. The V gene's germline CDR1 is SGHDT and CDR2 YYEEEE. The germline V and J ends were trimmed by 0 bases and 2 bases, with 9 bases remaining between them. CDR3 sequence (DNA): TGTGCCAGCAGCTTGGGACAGCCTCCCTACGAGCAGTACTTC. The encoded protein is CASSLGQPPYEQYF.

V gene TRBV6-1 combines with J gene TRBJ2-7; 8 nucleotides match TRBD1. Germline CDR1 reads MNHNS; CDR2 reads SASEGT. The trim removed 6 bases at V and 2 bases at J, leaving 9 bases unmatched. This CDR3 spans 15 amino acids. The CDR3 nucleotides are TGTGCCAGCAGGCCTGACCGACAGGGGACCTACGAGCAGTACTTC. It translates to CASRPDRQGTYEQYF.

This sequence joins TRBV7-9 and TRBJ1-2; 7 positions match TRBD1. After removal of 5 bases from V and 3 bases from J, the junction contained 12 bases not matched to a gene. The germline V gene has CDR1 SEHNR and CDR2 FQNEAQ (reference sequence). The CDR3 length is 16 residues. In DNA, the CDR3 is TGTGCCAGCAGCATGGAAACAGGGGAGATGCACTATGGCTACACCTTC. Translation gives CASSMETGEMHYGYTF.

The CDR3 reads CASSLGDSNNQPQHF. The CDR3 region has the DNA TGTGCCAGCAGCTTAGGGGACAGCAATAATCAGCCCCAGCATTTT. The chain combines TRBV7-9 with TRBJ1-5; 7 bases are a match to TRBD1. The CDR3 has 15 amino acids. In germline, CDR1 is SEHNR, CDR2 FQNEAQ (reference sequence). V was clipped by 1 base and J by 4 bases; unmatched bases: 4. Full variable domain (outside the CDR3, taken from reference TRBV7-9 and TRBJ1-5): DTGVSQNPRHKITKRGQNVTFRCDPISEHNRLYWYRQTLGQGPEFLTYFQNEAQLEKSRLLSDRFSAERPKGSFSTLEIQRTEQGDSAMYLCASSLGDSNNQPQHFGDGTRLSIL.

V usage is TRBV4-2 and J usage is TRBJ1-2; D possibly corresponds to TRBD1 (6 bases). The CDR3 has 16 residues. The V gene lost 5 bases and the J gene lost 3 bases, with 19 bases spanning the gap. Germline V CDR1 and CDR2: LGHNA, YNFKEQ. The DNA of the CDR3 is TGTGCCAGCAGCTTCTTGGGGGGGCAAGCAGACTATGGCTACACCTTC. Protein: CASSFLGGQADYGYTF.

CDR3 sequence: CASSLEGANTEAFF. In DNA form, the CDR3 reads TGCGCCAGCAGCTTGGAAGGGGCGAACACTGAAGCTTTCTTT. The J gene is TRBJ1-1, the V gene TRBV5-1, with a possible D match to TRBD1 (5 bases). Germline V lookup: CDR1 SGHRS, CDR2 YFSETQ. The CDR3 contains 14 residues. The V gene lost 0 bases and the J gene lost 1 base, with 7 bases spanning the gap.

V and J are TRBV7-2 and TRBJ2-1; TRBD1 matches at 7 bases. CDR3 size: 13 residues. Germline loops: CDR1 SGHTA, CDR2 FQGNSA. V shed 5 bases and J 5 bases; nucleotides not matched to a gene: 3. The CDR3 sequence is CASSTDRDNEQFF. CDR3 in DNA: TGTGCCAGCAGCACCGACAGGGACAATGAGCAGTTCTTC.

This sequence joins TRBV4-1 and TRBJ2-7, with 8 positions matching TRBD1. This CDR3 has 16 amino acids. Trimming took 0 bases from V and 2 from J; bases not matched to a gene: 6. Germline CDR1 reads MGHRA; CDR2 reads YSYEKL. The CDR3 loop is CASSQEPRGPPYEQYF. Here the CDR3 DNA reads TGCGCCAGCAGCCAAGAACCCAGGGGGCCCCCCTACGAGCAGTACTTC.